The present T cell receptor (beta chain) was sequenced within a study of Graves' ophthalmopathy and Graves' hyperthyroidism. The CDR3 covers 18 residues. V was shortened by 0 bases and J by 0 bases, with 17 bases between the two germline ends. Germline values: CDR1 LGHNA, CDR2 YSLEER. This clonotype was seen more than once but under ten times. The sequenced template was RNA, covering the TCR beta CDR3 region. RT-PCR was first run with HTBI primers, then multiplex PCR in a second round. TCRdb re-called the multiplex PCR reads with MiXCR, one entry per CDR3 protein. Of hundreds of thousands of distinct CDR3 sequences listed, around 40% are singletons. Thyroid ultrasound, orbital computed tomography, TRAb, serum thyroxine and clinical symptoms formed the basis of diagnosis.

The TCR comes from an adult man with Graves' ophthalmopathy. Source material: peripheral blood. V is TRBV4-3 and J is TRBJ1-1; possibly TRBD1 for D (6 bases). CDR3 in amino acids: CASSQERGAGGLNTEAFF. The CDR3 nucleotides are TGCGCCAGCAGCCAAGAAAGGGGGGCGGGGGGCCTGAACACTGAAGCTTTCTTT.